This T cell receptor beta chain was captured by sequencing in a study of blood T cell repertoires in COVID-19. Study details: T cells, B-cell-depleted T cells, or PBMCs supplied cDNA or gDNA.

This clone was seen a handful of times. The method was immunoSEQ multiplex PCR; TCRdb's version includes in-frame clones alone and lacks a portion of them. The table lists 50,000 to 65,000 clones, about nine tenths of them singletons. Per the germline V gene, CDR1 is LGHDT and CDR2 is YNNKEL (reference sequence). This CDR3 spans 14 amino acids. Trimming shortened V by 0 bases and J by 1 base, and 6 bases separated the two germline ends. The sequencing input was peripheral blood. This sequence originates from a woman between 55 and 75 years old with active or convalescent COVID-19. The chain recombines TRBV3-1 (or the pseudogene TRBV3-2) with TRBJ2-5; D not resolved. DNA for the CDR3: TGTGCCAGCAGCCAAGAGGGCCTCCAAGAGACCCAGTACTTC. This sequence encodes CASSQEGLQETQYF.